This T cell receptor beta chain derives from a study of shared clonotypes between healthy human individuals. This clone occurred a few times. Its antigen remains unidentified. A far larger clone is off by one base, so a read error is likely. Sequencing was performed with immunoSEQ multiplex PCR; in TCRdb, only in-frame clones are kept and a portion is missing. The sample holds 75,000 to 100,000 clones, over 40% seen once. Study-wide findings and caveats: Collection of samples was limited to blood; tissue repertoires likely differ. A limitation of the genetic and exposure-history diversity represented arose from few donors.

The TCR comes from a middle-aged woman in good health. Some clones in this sample may be carry-over from other donors' samples. The sample comprised PBMCs.

This CDR3 reads CAWGTYTGTQYF. DNA of the CDR3: TGTGCCTGGGGGACTTACACAGGTACGCAGTATTTT. This rearrangement joins TRBV30 to TRBJ2-3, with a tentative D call TRBD2 (6 bases). This CDR3 region has 12 residues. Per the germline V gene, CDR1 is GTSNPN and CDR2 is SVGIG (reference sequence).